Shown below are 9 T cell receptor beta chains from a single sample sequenced in a study of shared clonotypes between healthy human individuals. The repertoire was sequenced with immunoSEQ multiplex PCR; TCRdb's copy has only in-frame clones and lacks some. This table holds some 2,100,000 clones, almost 96% found once. The specimen sequenced was naive CD4+ T cells sorted from blood. This sample's subset: CD45RA+ positively selected. Receptor source: a man between 18 and 35 years old in good health.

The genes are TRBV6-1 and TRBJ1-2; D ambiguous. CDR3 length: 15 residues. Germline V gene lookup returns CDR1 MNHNS and CDR2 SASEGT. V lost 2 bases and J lost 5, with 15 bases in between. The CDR3 loop is CASSEIVGIRYGYTF. The CDR3 DNA is TGTGCCAGCAGTGAAATCGTAGGGATTCGGTATGGCTACACCTTC.

The rearrangement uses TRBV5-4 and TRBJ1-2; D unclear. Germline values: CDR1 SGHNT, CDR2 YYREEE (reference sequence). The CDR3 covers 13 residues. The V end was cut by 1 base, the J end by 4 bases, with 8 bases between. CDR3 region: CASSLRHIYGYTF. CDR3 nucleotides: TGTGCCAGCAGCTTGCGACATATCTATGGCTACACCTTC.

This rearrangement joins TRBV5-1 to TRBJ2-2; maybe TRBD1 (6 bases). Germline CDR1 is SGHRS and CDR2 is YFSETQ. Trimming took off 3 bases at V and 3 bases at J, with 12 bases between the two ends. The CDR3 sequence is 15 residues long. DNA for the CDR3: TGCGCCAGCAGCTCTTACAGGGTAGACACCGGGGAGCTGTTTTTT. It yields the protein CASSSYRVDTGELFF.

The V gene is TRBV28, the J gene TRBJ1-5; TRBD1 agrees at 7 bases. Germline values: CDR1 MDHEN, CDR2 SYDVKM. The CDR3 runs to 15 residues. With V trimmed by 6 bases and J by 3 bases, 8 bases remained unmatched. CDR3 in DNA: TGTGCCAGCAGCGCCACAGGGGTAAACAATCAGCCCCAGCATTTT. Its protein product is CASSATGVNNQPQHF.

In the case of this clone: Other nucleotide sequences from this sample produce the same CDR3. The chain uses TRBV4-1 and TRBJ1-6, with 10 nucleotides matching TRBD1. V lost 4 bases and J lost 7; bases outside the gene matches: 1. The CDR3 extends over 14 amino acids. The germline V gene has CDR1 MGHRA and CDR2 YSYEKL. CDR3 DNA sequence: TGCGCCAGCAGCCGGGACAGGGGCAATTCACCCCTCCACTTT. It encodes CASSRDRGNSPLHF.

The chain combines TRBV21-1 with TRBJ2-7; the D call of TRBD2 is as the table states it, not checked on the DNA. TRBV21-1 is assigned pseudogene status. The CDR3 totals 19 residues. The chain's CDR3 is CASSKVAGTSGRCTYEQYF. The CDR3 DNA reads TGTGCCAGCAGCAAAGTTGCCGGGACTAGTGGGAGGTGCACCTACGAGCAGTACTTC.

This sequence joins TRBV5-1 and TRBJ1-1; 7 bases are a match to TRBD1. Trimming took 4 bases from V and 1 from J; bases not matched to a gene: 7. CDR1 is SGHRS, CDR2 YFSETQ, per germline. The CDR3 runs to 15 residues. CDR3 bases: TGCGCCAGCAGCCTGGACAGGCGTACGAACACTGAAGCTTTCTTT. Translating it yields CASSLDRRTNTEAFF.

As concerns this clone: This specimen includes other DNA sequences encoding the same CDR3. CDR3 amino acids: CASSLDLNYEQYF. The CDR3, as DNA: TGCGCCAGCAGCCTGGACCTAAACTACGAGCAGTACTTC. The chain employs TRBV5-1 and TRBJ2-7; D is ambiguous. The ends were cut back, 4 bases at V and 3 bases at J, with 11 bases in the middle. From germline, CDR1 is SGHRS and CDR2 YFSETQ. The CDR3 has 13 residues.

The genes are TRBV5-1 and TRBJ1-6; perhaps TRBD1 as D (6 bases). The germline CDR1 and CDR2 sequences are SGHRS and YFSETQ. V lost 0 bases, J lost 8 bases, and 12 bases lay in between. The CDR3 length is 15 residues. This CDR3 is CASSLGPGVDSPLHF. In DNA form, the CDR3 reads TGCGCCAGCAGCTTGGGCCCAGGGGTAGATTCACCCCTCCACTTT.